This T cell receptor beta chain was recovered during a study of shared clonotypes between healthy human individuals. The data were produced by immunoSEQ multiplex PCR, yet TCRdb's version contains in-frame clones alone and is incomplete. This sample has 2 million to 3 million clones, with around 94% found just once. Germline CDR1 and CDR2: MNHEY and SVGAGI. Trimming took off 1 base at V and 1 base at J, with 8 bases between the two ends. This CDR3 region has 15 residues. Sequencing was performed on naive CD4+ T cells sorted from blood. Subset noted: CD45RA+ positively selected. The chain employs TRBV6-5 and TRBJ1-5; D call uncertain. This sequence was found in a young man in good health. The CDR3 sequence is CASSYFGESNQPQHF. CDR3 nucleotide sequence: TGTGCCAGCAGTTACTTCGGGGAGAGCAATCAGCCCCAGCATTTT.